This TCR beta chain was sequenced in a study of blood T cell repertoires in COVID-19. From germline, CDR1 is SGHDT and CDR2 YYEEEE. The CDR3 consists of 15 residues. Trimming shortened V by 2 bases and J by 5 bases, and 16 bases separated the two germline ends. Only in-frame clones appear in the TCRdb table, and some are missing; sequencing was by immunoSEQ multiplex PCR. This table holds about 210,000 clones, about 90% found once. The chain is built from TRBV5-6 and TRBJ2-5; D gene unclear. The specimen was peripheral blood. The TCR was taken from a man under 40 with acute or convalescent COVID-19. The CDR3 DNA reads TGTGCCAGCAGCTTAGGCCTCACCCAGGTGGAGACCCAGTACTTC. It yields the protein CASSLGLTQVETQYF.